The 20 T cell receptor beta chains given below trace back to one sample, sequenced in a study of blood T cell repertoires in COVID-19. This table comes from immunoSEQ multiplex PCR, and its TCRdb copy is limited to in-frame clones, with some not included. This sample has about 200,000 clones; around 81% occur once, and the top ten carry roughly 7%. Source material: PBMCs or T cells enriched from blood (not recorded which). These receptors originate from a middle-aged man who had recovered from COVID-19.

The gene calls are TRBV30 and TRBJ1-2; D perhaps matches TRBD1 (5 bases). CDR3 length equals 13 residues. Per the germline V gene, CDR1 is GTSNPN and CDR2 is SVGIG (reference sequence). The V and J ends lost 0 bases and 4 bases respectively, with 9 bases between them. The CDR3 sequence is CAWSVGAGYGYTF. The DNA of the CDR3 is TGTGCCTGGAGTGTAGGGGCAGGCTATGGCTACACCTTC.

The J gene is TRBJ1-5, the V gene TRBV19; 7 bases map to TRBD1. The germline V gene encodes CDR1 LNHDA and CDR2 SQIVND (reference sequence). J gave up 3 bases and V 4 bases, and 3 bases lay outside the gene matches. The CDR3 runs to 14 residues. CDR3 DNA sequence: TGTGCCAGTAGTACGGACAGGAACAATCAGCCCCAGCATTTT. Translated: CASSTDRNNQPQHF.

This chain connects TRBV29-1 to TRBJ1-2; possibly TRBD1 for D (6 bases). Germline V gene sequence: CDR1 SQVTM, CDR2 ANQGSEA. Trimming removed 4 bases from V and 4 bases from J, with 13 bases in between. CDR3 length: 13 amino acids. DNA of the CDR3: TGCAGCGTTGTAAGGGAGGGGGTCTATGGCTACACCTTC. As protein: CSVVREGVYGYTF.

The chain recombines TRBV9 with TRBJ1-4, with D possibly TRBD1 on 5 matching bases. Per germline, CDR1 SGDLS and CDR2 YYNGEE. The CDR3 is 15 residues long. V was pared by 3 bases and J by 7 bases, with 16 bases between. The CDR3 sequence: CASSAGSGFGEKLFF. Written as DNA, the CDR3 is TGTGCCAGCAGCGCTGGGTCAGGGTTTGGTGAAAAACTGTTTTTT.

Turning to this clone: A read error may account for a junction end that differs from germline. The chain is built from TRBV2 and TRBJ2-7, with a possible D match to TRBD2 (5 bases). This CDR3 has 15 amino acids. Germline V gives CDR1 SNHLY, CDR2 FYNNEI. DNA of the CDR3: TGTGCCAGCAGTGAAGCGGCGAGGGATTTAAGCCAGGAGTATTTC. It encodes CASSEAARDLSQEYF.

This clone was seen repeatedly, ten times or more. The J gene is TRBJ2-3, the V gene TRBV5-4, with TRBD1 matching 9 bases. The CDR3 consists of 15 residues. CDR1 and CDR2 from the germline V gene are SGHNT and YYREEE (reference sequence). Unmatched junction bases numbered 2, after V lost 3 bases and J lost 0 bases. The DNA of the CDR3 is TGTGCCAGCAGCTCTGGACAGGGGAGCACAGATACGCAGTATTTT. Translating it yields CASSSGQGSTDTQYF. Full variable domain (rest looked up from reference TRBV5-4 and TRBJ2-3): ETGVTQSPTHLIKTRGQQVTLRCSSQSGHNTVSWYQQALGQGPQFIFQYYREEENGRGNFPPRFSGLQFPNYSSELNVNALELDDSALYLCASSSGQGSTDTQYFGPGTRLTVL.

This sequence joins TRBV5-6 and TRBJ2-1; 7 positions agree with TRBD2. The CDR3 covers 13 residues. Germline V gives CDR1 SGHDT, CDR2 YYEEEE. The J segment lost 8 bases and the V segment lost 0 bases, leaving 2 bases of the junction unmatched. The CDR3 bases are TGTGCCAGCAGCTTGGATCGGGGGGATGAGCAGTTCTTC. Translating gives CASSLDRGDEQFF. Looking up the rest from reference TRBV5-6 and TRBJ2-1 gives the full variable domain: DAGVTQSPTHLIKTRGQQVTLRCSPKSGHDTVSWYQQALGQGPQFIFQYYEEEERQRGNFPDRFSGHQFPNYSSELNVNALLLGDSALYLCASSLDRGDEQFFGPGTRLTVL.

The genes are TRBV13 and TRBJ2-7; possibly TRBD1 for D (5 bases). V gave up 6 bases and J gave up 5 bases, with 17 bases separating them. The CDR3 sequence is 14 residues long. Germline lookup yields CDR1 PRHDT and CDR2 FYEKMQ (reference sequence). CDR3 protein: CASSQGRLGDEQYF. For the CDR3, the DNA is TGTGCCAGCAGTCAGGGCCGGTTGGGCGACGAGCAGTACTTC.

This clone was detected only a few times. This chain links TRBV6-5 with TRBJ2-7; D perhaps matches TRBD1 (5 bases). Trimming took 4 bases from V and 5 from J, leaving 21 bases between them. CDR1 and CDR2 from the germline V gene are MNHEY and SVGAGI. This CDR3 spans 16 amino acids. The CDR3 loop is CASSSDRRRTGDEQYF. DNA of the CDR3: TGTGCCAGCAGTTCGGATCGTAGGAGAACAGGCGACGAGCAGTACTTC.

The CDR3: CASSLWGPCGYTF. CDR3 sequence (DNA): TGCGCCAGCAGTCTCTGGGGGCCCTGTGGCTACACCTTC. The chain joins TRBV23-1 to TRBJ1-2; possible D gene TRBD1, 6 bases. TRBV23-1 is designated an ORF whose function remains uncertain. The CDR3 extends over 13 amino acids. The germline V and J ends were trimmed by 4 bases and 7 bases, with 13 bases remaining between them.

This chain uses TRBV4-2 with TRBJ2-5; D might be TRBD2 (5 bases). V dropped 4 bases and J dropped 3 bases, with 9 bases sitting between them. CDR3 length equals 13 residues. Germline CDR1 reads LGHNA; CDR2 reads YNFKEQ. The CDR3 loop reads CASSPGSEETQYF. In DNA form, the CDR3 reads TGTGCCAGCAGCCCGGGGAGTGAAGAGACCCAGTACTTC.

The V call is TRBV24-1, the J call TRBJ1-2; D not resolved. The CDR3 sequence is 13 residues long. The germline gives CDR1 KGHDR, CDR2 SFDVKD. Trimming pared 4 bases from V and 5 bases from J, leaving 10 bases between. CDR3 in amino acids: CATSDPTEYGYTF. As DNA, the CDR3 is TGTGCCACCAGTGACCCCACGGAGTATGGCTACACCTTC.

The chain has TRBV5-8 and TRBJ1-3; TRBD1 is a possible D gene (5 bases). Trimming left V 1 base short and J 4 bases short, with 12 bases between. Germline V lookup: CDR1 SGHTS, CDR2 YDEGEE. The CDR3 runs to 15 residues. CDR3 in DNA: TGTGCCAGCAGCTTGCGGGGGTTAGGAGGAAACACCATATATTTT. Translating gives CASSLRGLGGNTIYF. The variable domain in full, with the rest retrieved from reference TRBV5-8 and TRBJ1-3, is EAGVTQSPTHLIKTRGQQATLRCSPISGHTSVYWYQQALGLGLQFLLWYDEGEERNRGNFPPRFSGRQFPNYSSELNVNALELEDSALYLCASSLRGLGGNTIYFGEGSWLTVV.

The gene calls are TRBV6-5 and TRBJ2-3; 7 nucleotides align to TRBD2. The CDR3 consists of 13 residues. Germline V gene sequence: CDR1 MNHEY, CDR2 SVGAGI. V shed 8 bases and J 4 bases; nucleotides not matched to a gene: 6. In DNA form, the CDR3 reads TGTGCCAGCGCGGGGGTATCGGCAGATACGCAGTATTTT. Translation gives CASAGVSADTQYF.

The chain links TRBV11-2 to TRBJ2-7, with 11 positions matching TRBD2. The germline CDR1 and CDR2 sequences are SGHAT and FQNNGV. V dropped 1 base and J dropped 4; count of bases not matched to a gene: 9. This CDR3 contains 17 residues. CDR3: CASSLVSGLAAAYEQYF. In nucleotides, the CDR3 is TGTGCCAGCAGCTTAGTCTCGGGACTAGCGGCGGCATACGAGCAGTACTTC.

This clone was detected a few times. The chain has TRBV27 and TRBJ2-1; 8 positions match TRBD2. The trim removed 3 bases at V and 3 bases at J, leaving 4 bases unmatched. The CDR3 length is 15 residues. Germline V gene lookup returns CDR1 MNHEY and CDR2 SMNVEV (reference sequence). CDR3 sequence reads: CASSFAGGGYNEQFF. As DNA, the CDR3 is TGTGCCAGCAGTTTCGCGGGGGGCGGCTACAATGAGCAGTTCTTC.

The CDR3 here is CATSREVGVSGYTF. CDR3 nucleotide sequence: TGTGCCACCAGCAGAGAAGTCGGAGTTAGTGGCTACACCTTC. V usage is TRBV15 and J usage is TRBJ1-2, with D hard to call. This CDR3 contains 14 residues. V shed 0 bases and J shed 7 bases, with 12 bases lying between them. Per germline, CDR1 LNHNV and CDR2 YYDKDF (reference sequence).

The CDR3 here is CASSQGLVGTGPGQLFF. The CDR3 DNA reads TGTGCCAGCAGCCAAGGCCTAGTGGGAACAGGCCCCGGGCAACTGTTTTTT. The chain joins TRBV3-1 (or the pseudogene TRBV3-2) to TRBJ1-4, with D possibly TRBD1 on 5 matching bases. This CDR3 comprises 17 residues. The germline V and J ends were trimmed by 1 base and 12 bases, with 24 bases remaining between them. Germline loops: CDR1 LGHDT, CDR2 YNNKEL (reference sequence).

The rearrangement uses TRBV28 and TRBJ1-1, with TRBD1 matching 7 bases. The CDR3 covers 15 residues. CDR1 is MDHEN and CDR2 is SYDVKM in the germline V gene. With V trimmed by 4 bases and J by 1 base, 6 bases remained unmatched. The CDR3 coding sequence is TGTGCCAGCAGTTCCTCCGCAGGGGGGAACACTGAAGCTTTCTTT. This sequence encodes CASSSSAGGNTEAFF.

The CDR3 sequence is CASSITGGGYYGYTF. CDR3 coding DNA: TGTGCCAGTAGTATCACAGGGGGCGGGTACTATGGCTACACCTTC. The gene calls are TRBV19 and TRBJ1-2; 9 bases agree with TRBD1. This CDR3 spans 15 amino acids. The junction had 5 bases not matched to a gene; V was cut back by 3 bases and J by 3 bases. The germline V gene encodes CDR1 LNHDA and CDR2 SQIVND (reference sequence).